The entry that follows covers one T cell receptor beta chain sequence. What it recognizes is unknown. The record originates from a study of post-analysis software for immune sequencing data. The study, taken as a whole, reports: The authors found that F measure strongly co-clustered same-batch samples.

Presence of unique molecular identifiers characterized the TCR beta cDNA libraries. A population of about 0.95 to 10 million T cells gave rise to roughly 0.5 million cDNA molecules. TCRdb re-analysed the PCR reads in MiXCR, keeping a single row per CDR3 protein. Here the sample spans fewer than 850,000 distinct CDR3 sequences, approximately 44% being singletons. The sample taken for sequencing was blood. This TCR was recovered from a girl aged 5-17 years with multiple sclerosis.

The CDR3, as DNA: TGTGCCAGCAGCCCGAGCGGGGAACGTTACAATGAGCAGTTCTTC. Amino acid sequence: CASSPSGERYNEQFF. The chain joins TRBV11-3 to TRBJ2-1; the match to TRBD2 covers 7 bases. This CDR3 has 15 amino acids. V lost 5 bases and J lost 4; bases outside the gene matches: 8. CDR1 is SGHNT, CDR2 YENEEA, per germline.